The 24 T cell receptor beta chains below come from one sample, sequenced in a study of T cells in Graves' hyperthyroidism and ophthalmopathy (dated 2019 in TCRdb). The method behind the library was multiplex PCR. TCRdb records Illumina HiSeq 2000 as the sequencer. Amplification of TCR beta CDR3 regions was carried out from RNA transcripts. A first-round RT-PCR of the TCR CDR3 used the HTBI primer set with the Qiagen OneStep RT-PCR kit. TCRdb trimmed public reads at Q25 via fastp, called clones via MiXCR and kept in-frame beta chains. CDR3 protein duplicates are merged, each entry listing the most common genes and DNA. Across this sample there are 800,000 or so distinct CDR3 sequences, with 38% seen only once. Jointly, the top ten make up 8% to 9% of the sample. The material sequenced was blood. All receptors come from a man aged 18 to 30 with Graves' hyperthyroidism.

A few counts support this clonotype. The chain has TRBV5-1 and TRBJ1-1; D gene unclear. Trimming pared 3 bases from V and 6 bases from J, leaving 9 bases between. CDR3 size: 12 residues. In germline, CDR1 is SGHRS, CDR2 YFSETQ. The chain's CDR3 is CASSSSGPEAFF. The DNA of the CDR3 is TGCGCCAGCAGCTCCTCCGGCCCTGAAGCTTTCTTT.

The chain combines TRBV7-6 with TRBJ2-7, with no clear D. Trimming pared 1 base from V and 2 bases from J, leaving 12 bases between. CDR1 is SGHVS, CDR2 FNYEAQ, per germline. The CDR3 contains 15 residues. CDR3 amino acids: CASSLGPGHAYEQYF. The CDR3 DNA sequence: TGTGCCAGCAGCTTAGGGCCAGGCCATGCCTACGAGCAGTACTTC.

The chain links TRBV12-3 or TRBV12-4 to TRBJ2-7, with 7 bases matching TRBD2. This CDR3 has 14 amino acids. The trim removed 6 bases at V and 2 bases at J, leaving 7 bases unmatched. The CDR3 DNA is TGTGCCAGCAGCCAAGGCGGGACTACCTACGAGCAGTACTTC. It yields the protein CASSQGGTTYEQYF.

This chain links TRBV7-8 with TRBJ2-5; 10 bases agree with TRBD1. V was clipped by 7 bases and J by 7 bases; unmatched bases: 15. The CDR3 is made up of 16 amino acids. The germline V gene has CDR1 SGHVS and CDR2 FQNEAQ. The CDR3 sequence is CASTPFPGQGSGTQYF. CDR3 DNA: TGTGCCAGCACTCCCTTCCCGGGACAGGGGAGTGGGACCCAGTACTTC.

This clonotype was observed a few times. The chain couples TRBV20-1 to TRBJ2-7; D call uncertain. The CDR3 runs to 16 residues. CDR1 and CDR2 (germline): DFQATT, SNEGSKA (reference sequence). Deletions cut 0 bases from V and 4 bases from J, with 19 bases between. The CDR3 sequence: CSARDWASEDFYEQYF. The CDR3 DNA reads TGCAGTGCTAGAGATTGGGCCAGCGAAGATTTTTACGAGCAGTACTTC.

The table lists this clonotype with a few counts. V and J are TRBV29-1 and TRBJ1-3; TRBD1 is a possible D gene (5 bases). CDR3 length: 15 residues. Germline V gene data show CDR1 as SQVTM and CDR2 as ANQGSEA. Trimming pared 5 bases from V and 4 bases from J, leaving 18 bases between. The CDR3 DNA is TGCAGCGTTCAGATTACAGGAAGGTCGGGAAACACCATATATTTT. Its protein is CSVQITGRSGNTIYF.

Turning to this clonotype: One junction end disagrees with the germline gene, perhaps due to a read error. The chain has TRBV7-6 and TRBJ2-7; possible D gene TRBD2, 6 bases. This CDR3 is 13 amino acids long. Germline V CDR1 and CDR2: SGHVS, FNYEAQ. CDR3 protein: CASSLVGGDEQCF. The CDR3 coding sequence is TGTGCCAGCAGCTTGGTGGGAGGCGACGAGCAGTGCTTC.

Note on this clonotype: Mismatch with germline at one junction end may stem from a read error. This chain joins TRBV4-1 and TRBJ1-2; D is uncertain. Germline CDR1 and CDR2: MGHRA and YSYEKL. This CDR3 comprises 14 residues. CDR3 sequence reads: CASSQGRSLDGYNF. The CDR3 coding sequence is TGCGCCAGCAGCCAAGGGCGGAGCTTGGACGGCTACAACTTC.

This clonotype was detected many times. The gene calls are TRBV7-9 and TRBJ2-5; 8 bases agree with TRBD2. Looked up from germline, CDR1 is SEHNR and CDR2 is FQNEAQ (reference sequence). Trimming removed 5 bases from V and 2 bases from J; junction bases left unmatched: 7. CDR3 length: 15 residues. For the CDR3, the DNA is TGTGCCAGCAGCCCCCCGGGACTAGATCAAGAGACCCAGTACTTC. It is translated as CASSPPGLDQETQYF.

The chain joins TRBV9 to TRBJ2-7; the D gene is possibly TRBD1 (5 bases). Germline lookup yields CDR1 SGDLS and CDR2 YYNGEE. Trimming took 0 bases from V and 1 from J, leaving 8 bases between them. The CDR3 sequence is 14 residues long. This CDR3 reads CASSVDSGSYEQYF. The CDR3 nucleotides read TGTGCCAGCAGCGTAGATTCAGGGTCCTACGAGCAGTACTTC.

With regard to this clonotype: The junction shows a germline mismatch at one end, possibly a read error. The chain combines TRBV29-1 with TRBJ1-2, with D perhaps TRBD1 (5 bases). This CDR3 spans 8 amino acids. Germline V gene lookup returns CDR1 SQVTM and CDR2 ANQGSEA. CDR3 DNA sequence: TGCAGCGTGAAGGGGCAGACTTTC. Its translation is CSVKGQTF. The full variable domain, its missing parts supplied by reference TRBV29-1 and TRBJ1-2, is SAVISQKPSRDICQRGTSLTIQCQVDSQVTMMFWYRQQPGQSLTLIATANQGSEATYESGFVIDKFPISRPNLTFSTLTVSNMSPEDSSIYLCSVKGQTFGSGTRLTVV.

The chain carries TRBV7-9 and TRBJ1-2; TRBD1 might be the D (6 bases). Trimming took off 5 bases at V and 0 bases at J, with 19 bases between the two ends. Germline assignment: CDR1 SEHNR and CDR2 FQNEAQ (reference sequence). The CDR3 is 17 residues long. The chain's CDR3 is CASSVEAGQGPNYGYTF. CDR3 DNA sequence: TGTGCCAGCAGCGTTGAAGCGGGGCAGGGGCCTAACTATGGCTACACCTTC. Based on the CDR3 plus reference TRBV7-9 and TRBJ1-2, the full variable domain is DTGVSQNPRHKITKRGQNVTFRCDPISEHNRLYWYRQTLGQGPEFLTYFQNEAQLEKSRLLSDRFSAERPKGSFSTLEIQRTEQGDSAMYLCASSVEAGQGPNYGYTFGSGTRLTVV.

In the case of this clonotype: This is likely an artifact of a read error, given a far larger clone one base away. J is TRBJ2-2 and V is TRBV7-7, with D possibly TRBD2 on 6 matching bases. CDR3 size: 12 residues. CDR1 is SSHAT, CDR2 FNYEAQ, per germline (reference sequence). The CDR3 DNA reads as TGTGCTAGCGGCTCATCCACCGGGGAGCTGTTTTTT. Translating it yields CASGSSTGELFF.

This clonotype was seen a single time. The chain carries TRBV7-2 and TRBJ1-1; D ambiguous. CDR1 and CDR2 from the germline V gene are SGHTA and FQGNSA. The CDR3 has 13 amino acids. V was clipped by 6 bases and J by 7 bases, with 15 bases between them. CDR3 bases: TGTGCCAGCAGGGGAGGAGGTAATCTTGAAGCTTTCTTT. Translated: CASRGGGNLEAFF.

Many counts were recorded for this clonotype. J is TRBJ2-5 and V is TRBV7-8, with a possible D match to TRBD2 (6 bases). Germline V CDR1 and CDR2: SGHVS, FQNEAQ. The CDR3 totals 13 residues. V was trimmed by 7 bases and J by 3 bases, leaving 12 bases between them. CDR3 sequence: CASTPGGEETQYF. The CDR3 DNA reads as TGTGCCAGCACTCCCGGAGGGGAAGAGACCCAGTACTTC.

The chain employs TRBV2 and TRBJ2-7; D tentatively reads TRBD1 or TRBD2 (6 bases each). V was clipped by 8 bases and J by 1 base, with 12 bases between them. Germline V gene data show CDR1 as SNHLY and CDR2 as FYNNEI. There are 13 residues in the CDR3. CDR3 region: CASFGGGSYEQYF. DNA for the CDR3: TGTGCCAGCTTCGGGGGCGGATCCTACGAGCAGTACTTC. Full variable domain (rest looked up from reference TRBV2 and TRBJ2-7): EPEVTQTPSHQVTQMGQEVILRCVPISNHLYFYWYRQILGQKVEFLVSFYNNEISEKSEIFDDQFSVERPDGSNFTLKIRSTKLEDSAMYFCASFGGGSYEQYFGPGTRLTVT.

Concerning this clonotype: Because it lacks the conserved phenylalanine or tryptophan at the end, this CDR3 is likely a read error. J is TRBJ1-5 and V is TRBV7-8; D may be TRBD1 (6 bases). Germline V gene data show CDR1 as SGHVS and CDR2 as FQNEAQ. There are 14 residues in the CDR3. The V end was cut by 1 base, the J end by 2 bases, with 6 bases between. CDR3 residues: CASSLGTGNQPQHL. In nucleotides, the CDR3 is TGTGCCAGCAGCTTAGGGACAGGCAATCAGCCCCAGCATCTT.

The sample holds one count of this clonotype. The rearrangement joins TRBV20-1 to TRBJ2-2; 8 nucleotides match TRBD2. Germline lookup yields CDR1 DFQATT and CDR2 SNEGSKA (reference sequence). The CDR3 loop spans 16 amino acids. The V segment lost 0 bases and the J segment 5 bases; nucleotides outside the gene matches: 8. CDR3 in amino acids: CSARDPGRADTGELFF. CDR3 in DNA: TGCAGTGCTAGAGATCCCGGGAGGGCCGATACCGGGGAGCTGTTTTTT.

The chain is built from TRBV11-2 and TRBJ2-7; perhaps TRBD2 as D (6 bases). From germline, CDR1 is SGHAT and CDR2 FQNNGV. V lost 6 bases, J lost 7 bases, and 16 bases lay in between. The CDR3 spans 13 residues. The CDR3 region is CASSLLAPPEQYF. The CDR3 DNA reads TGTGCCAGCAGTTTACTAGCCCCGCCGGAGCAGTACTTC.

The rearrangement joins TRBV5-4 to TRBJ1-1; 7 bases agree with TRBD1. Germline CDR1 and CDR2: SGHNT and YYREEE (reference sequence). The length of the CDR3 is 14 residues. V lost 5 bases, J lost 5 bases, and 9 bases stayed unmatched. CDR3 in amino acids: CASRSQGGMTEAFF. CDR3 DNA: TGTGCCAGCAGATCGCAGGGGGGGATGACTGAAGCTTTCTTT.

This clonotype has a count of ten or more. The J gene is TRBJ1-1, the V gene TRBV5-1; the D gene is possibly TRBD1 (5 bases). The CDR3 has 14 amino acids. V was trimmed by 0 bases and J by 4 bases, leaving 10 bases between them. CDR1 and CDR2 (germline): SGHRS, YFSETQ. The DNA of the CDR3 is TGCGCCAGCAGCTTGGGGTCGGGGCTCACTGAAGCTTTCTTT. Its translation: CASSLGSGLTEAFF.

This clonotype was seen repeatedly, ten times or more. The V gene is TRBV15, the J gene TRBJ1-5; D possibly corresponds to TRBD1 (6 bases). Between the trimmed V and J ends, which lost 3 bases and 2 bases, there was a span of 11 bases. The CDR3 is made up of 15 amino acids. Germline loops: CDR1 LNHNV, CDR2 YYDKDF (reference sequence). DNA for the CDR3: TGTGCCACCAGCAGGGACAGTCGGGGCAATCAGCCCCAGCATTTT. Its translation: CATSRDSRGNQPQHF.

The chain recombines TRBV4-1 with TRBJ2-7, with a possible D match to TRBD2 (7 bases). Per the germline V gene, CDR1 is MGHRA and CDR2 is YSYEKL. The CDR3 contains 14 residues. V was clipped by 1 base and J by 7 bases, with 14 bases between them. This chain's CDR3 is CASSQGWGGWEQYF. Written as DNA, the CDR3 is TGCGCCAGCAGCCAAGGTTGGGGGGGCTGGGAGCAGTACTTC.

This chain uses TRBV12-3 or TRBV12-4 with TRBJ1-2, with D unclear. Trimming removed 7 bases from V and 2 bases from J, with 8 bases in between. The CDR3 is 12 residues long. The CDR3 sequence is CASNLDNYGYTF. The CDR3 DNA reads as TGTGCCAGCAATCTGGACAACTATGGCTACACCTTC.